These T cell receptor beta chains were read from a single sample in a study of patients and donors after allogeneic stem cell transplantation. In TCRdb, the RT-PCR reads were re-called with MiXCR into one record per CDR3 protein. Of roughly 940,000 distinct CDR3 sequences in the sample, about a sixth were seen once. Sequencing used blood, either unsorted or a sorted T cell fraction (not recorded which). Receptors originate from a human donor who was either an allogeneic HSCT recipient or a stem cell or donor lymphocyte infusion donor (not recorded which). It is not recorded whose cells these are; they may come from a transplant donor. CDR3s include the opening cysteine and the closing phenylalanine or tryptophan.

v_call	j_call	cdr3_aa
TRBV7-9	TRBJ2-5	CASSPKPGLASHETQYF
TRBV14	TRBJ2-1	CASSQVFRSYNEQFF
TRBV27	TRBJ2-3	CASGTPNTDTQYF
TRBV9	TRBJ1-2	CASSVGAQSGGYTF
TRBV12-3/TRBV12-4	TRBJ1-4	CASRKRDGGLFF
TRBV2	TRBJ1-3	CASENTPRNTIYF
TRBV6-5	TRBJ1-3	CASSYSGGNAGNTIYF
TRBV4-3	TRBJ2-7	CASSQEADDYEQYF
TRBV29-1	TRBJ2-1	CSVEDRGQLSSYNEQFF
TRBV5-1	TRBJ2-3	CASGLEGRGTDTQYF
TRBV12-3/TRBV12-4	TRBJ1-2	CASNLGRVDGYTF
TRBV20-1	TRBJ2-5	CSARDGTEYQETQYF
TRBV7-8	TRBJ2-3	CASLAASTDTQYF
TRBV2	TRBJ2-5	CASSVPRIQETQYF
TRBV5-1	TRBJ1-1	CASSLEGTATEAFF
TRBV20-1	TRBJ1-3	CSARDFGRSGNTIYF
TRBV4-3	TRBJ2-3	CASSPKGGITDTQYF
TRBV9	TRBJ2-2	CASSVSGPHTGELFF
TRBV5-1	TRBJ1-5	CASSPGTFSNQPQHF
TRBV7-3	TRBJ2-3	CASSSGGGITDTQYF
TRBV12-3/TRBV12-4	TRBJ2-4	CASSFSPEGAKNIQYF
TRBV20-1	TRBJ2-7	CSARGGQGTYEQYF
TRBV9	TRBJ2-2	CASSVNTGELFF
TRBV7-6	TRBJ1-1	CASSLATGTGTEAFF
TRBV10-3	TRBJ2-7	CAIADRGSEQYF
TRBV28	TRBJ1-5	CASRSGHQPQHF
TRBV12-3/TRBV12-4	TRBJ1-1	CASSLVAEAFF
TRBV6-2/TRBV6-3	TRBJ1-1	CASSPYSTNTEAFF
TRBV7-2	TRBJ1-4	CASSLGPWEKLFF
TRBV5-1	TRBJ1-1	CASSLAQANTEAFF
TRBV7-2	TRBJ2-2	CASSLGHGLSGGELFF
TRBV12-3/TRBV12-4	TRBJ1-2	CASSLFHQRYGYTF
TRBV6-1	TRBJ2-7	CASSPIRTGISYEQYF
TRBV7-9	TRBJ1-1	CASSFLPLNTEAFF
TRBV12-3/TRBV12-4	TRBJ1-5	CASSLGQGFGNQPQHF
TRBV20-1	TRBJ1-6	CSAPGQLSPYSPLHF
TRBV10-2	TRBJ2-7	CASTGTSGPYEQYF
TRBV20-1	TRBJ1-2	CSAGGQDNYGYTF
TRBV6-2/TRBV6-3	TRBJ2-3	CASNSGGRDTQYF
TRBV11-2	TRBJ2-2	CASSPTGTNTGELFF
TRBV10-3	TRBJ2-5	CATSGLARETQYF
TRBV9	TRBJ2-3	CASSVGSWWGIRDTDTQYF
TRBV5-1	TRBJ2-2	CASSLGVGANTGELFF
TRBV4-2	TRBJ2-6	CASSQAIGSFSGANVLTF
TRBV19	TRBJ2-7	CASSTGTSGIYEQYF
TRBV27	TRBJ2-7	CASSLSPEWGEQYF
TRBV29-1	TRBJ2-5	CSVERSGGETQYF
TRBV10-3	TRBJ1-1	CAISQQVRTEAFF
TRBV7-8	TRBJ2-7	CASRSARGPPSLYEQYF
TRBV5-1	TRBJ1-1	CASSPEVGVHTEAFF
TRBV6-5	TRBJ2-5	CASSYSGQTQYF
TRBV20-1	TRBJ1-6	CSARDPGEFGGSGRSPLHF
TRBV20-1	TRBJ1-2	CSARRGGRGNGYTF
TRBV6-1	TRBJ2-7	CASTLRTGQSYEQYF
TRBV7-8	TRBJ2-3	CASTPFPKRPAADTQYF
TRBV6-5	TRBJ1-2	CASSYNGGQDYTF
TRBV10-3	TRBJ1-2	CAISDKDIFNYGYTF
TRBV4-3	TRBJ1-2	CASSQVAGPRGYTF